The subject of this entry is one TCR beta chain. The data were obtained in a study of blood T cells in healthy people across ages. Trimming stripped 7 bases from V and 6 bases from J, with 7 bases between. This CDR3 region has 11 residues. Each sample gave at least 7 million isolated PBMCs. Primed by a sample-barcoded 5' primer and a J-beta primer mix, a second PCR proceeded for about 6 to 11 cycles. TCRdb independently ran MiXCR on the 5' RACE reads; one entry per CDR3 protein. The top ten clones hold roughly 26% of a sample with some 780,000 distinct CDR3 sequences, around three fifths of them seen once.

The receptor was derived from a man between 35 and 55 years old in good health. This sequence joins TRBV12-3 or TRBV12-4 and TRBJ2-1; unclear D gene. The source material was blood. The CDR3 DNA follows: TGTGCCAGCACTCGTTCCAATGAGCAGTTCTTC. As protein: CASTRSNEQFF.